This record looks at one TCR beta chain sequence and its context. Antigen specificity is unknown. The germline gene is not matched at one end of the junction; a read error may be the cause. The data derive from a study of glioma-infiltrating T cells. The CDR3 has 12 amino acids. Germline lookup yields CDR1 SGHVS and CDR2 FNYEAQ. Notes on the study in general: Only very few CDR3 sequences appeared in both tissue and blood. Non-neoplastic patients had below-expected tissue-blood divergence, while all gliomas exceeded expectation.

The iRepertoire nested amplicon-rescue multiplex PCR amplified TCR alpha and beta CDR3s from RNA. In TCRdb, the multiplex PCR reads were re-called with MiXCR into one record per CDR3 protein. The sample lists under 150,000 distinct CDR3 sequences, more than 20% seen once, with under 35% in the top ten. V and J are TRBV7-6 and TRBJ2-3; D might be TRBD2 (5 bases). This receptor was identified in a human donor with low-grade glioma or glioblastoma, undergoing nonglioma brain surgery, or in good health (not recorded which). Sequenced sample: glioma tissue, nonneoplastic brain tissue, or PBMCs (not recorded which). CDR3 region: CTSSSTRDTQYF. DNA of the CDR3: TGTACCAGCAGCTCCACTAGGGATACGCAGTATTTT.